One sample yielded the 32 T cell receptor beta chains listed below, sequenced in a study of T cell responses to AZD1222 COVID-19 vaccine. TCRdb's table, derived via immunoSEQ multiplex PCR, lists solely in-frame clones and lacks some. Of fewer than 150,000 clones listed, 92% are singletons. The sample consisted of peripheral blood, taken on day 0 of AZD1222 vaccination. Every receptor here comes from an adult in good health.

The chain joins TRBV2 to TRBJ2-1, with D perhaps TRBD1 (5 bases). The germline V gene has CDR1 SNHLY and CDR2 FYNNEI. V gave up 3 bases and J gave up 2 bases, with 20 bases separating them. CDR3 size: 18 residues. The CDR3 sequence is CASSDPGLVRSTYNEQFF. In DNA, the CDR3 is TGTGCCAGCAGTGACCCAGGGTTAGTTCGGAGCACCTACAATGAGCAGTTCTTC.

The V call is TRBV5-1, the J call TRBJ2-7, with 12 bases that match TRBD2. The V segment lost 3 bases and the J segment 2 bases; nucleotides outside the gene matches: 9. Germline V gives CDR1 SGHRS, CDR2 YFSETQ. The length of the CDR3 is 17 residues. The CDR3 loop reads CASSWGLAGNRTYEQYF. The DNA of the CDR3 is TGCGCCAGCAGCTGGGGACTAGCGGGCAATAGAACCTACGAGCAGTACTTC.

J is TRBJ1-2 and V is TRBV28, with D unclear. CDR3 length: 10 amino acids. V was trimmed by 6 bases and J by 8 bases, leaving 7 bases between them. Germline CDR1 reads MDHEN; CDR2 reads SYDVKM. CDR3 in DNA: TGTGCCAGCAGCGCTAGGGGCTACACCTTC. It specifies CASSARGYTF.

V usage is TRBV24-1 and J usage is TRBJ2-6; D ambiguous. CDR1 KGHDR and CDR2 SFDVKD come from the germline V gene. The CDR3 has 13 residues. Trimming removed 5 bases from V and 3 bases from J, with 4 bases in between. CDR3 in amino acids: CATSGSGANVLTF. CDR3 coding DNA: TGTGCCACCAGTGGGAGTGGGGCCAACGTCCTGACTTTC.

The rearrangement uses TRBV10-1 and TRBJ2-2; D is undetermined. CDR3 size: 13 residues. V was pared by 8 bases and J by 5 bases, with 12 bases between. Germline V gene sequence: CDR1 WNHNN, CDR2 SYGVQD (reference sequence). CDR3 nucleotides: TGCGCCAGCGAGGACCGCAGGACCGGGGAGCTGTTTTTT. The encoded protein is CASEDRRTGELFF.

CDR3 amino acids: CASSLAGELFF. Here the CDR3 DNA reads TGCGCCAGCAGCTTGGCCGGGGAGCTGTTTTTT. The genes are TRBV5-1 and TRBJ2-2; no reliable D call. The germline V and J ends were trimmed by 0 bases and 6 bases, with 0 bases remaining between them. Germline V gene lookup returns CDR1 SGHRS and CDR2 YFSETQ. The CDR3 spans 11 residues.

CDR3 in amino acids: CASSFDPQGWGNTIYF. DNA for the CDR3: TGTGCCAGCAGCTTCGACCCACAGGGTTGGGGAAACACCATATATTTT. The genes are TRBV11-2 and TRBJ1-3; perhaps TRBD1 as D (6 bases). CDR3 size: 16 residues. Per the germline V gene, CDR1 is SGHAT and CDR2 is FQNNGV. Between the trimmed V and J ends, which lost 3 bases and 4 bases, there was a span of 16 bases.

In this sample, this clone turned up once. The rearrangement links TRBV27 to TRBJ2-7; perhaps D is TRBD1 or TRBD2 (5 bases each). The length of the CDR3 is 17 residues. CDR1 and CDR2 (germline): MNHEY, SMNVEV (reference sequence). The V end lost 0 bases, the J end lost 3 bases, and 18 bases lay between the germline ends. As DNA, the CDR3 is TGTGCCAGCAGTTTATCGAACGTCGGGGCCTCCCACTACGAGCAGTACTTC. The encoded protein is CASSLSNVGASHYEQYF.

The J gene is TRBJ2-1, the V gene TRBV5-1; 8 nucleotides line up with TRBD1. J was trimmed by 8 bases and V by 2 bases; bases with no gene match: 12. The CDR3 consists of 16 residues. CDR1 SGHRS and CDR2 YFSETQ come from the germline V gene. The CDR3 region is CASSFPLSDRVDEQFF. For the CDR3, the DNA is TGCGCCAGCAGCTTCCCACTCTCGGACAGGGTCGATGAGCAGTTCTTC.

The genes are TRBV6-2 or TRBV6-3 and TRBJ1-1, with D possibly being TRBD1 (6 bases). This CDR3 spans 12 amino acids. Germline loops: CDR1 MNHEY, CDR2 SVGEGT. V was cut by 5 bases and J by 9 bases, with 13 bases left in between. CDR3 sequence reads: CASSPDRFQAFF. The DNA for the CDR3 is TGTGCCAGCAGTCCAGACAGGTTTCAAGCTTTCTTT.

The V and J genes are TRBV5-6 and TRBJ1-5; TRBD1 is a possible D gene (6 bases). Germline V gene sequence: CDR1 SGHDT, CDR2 YYEEEE. The ends were cut back, 4 bases at V and 4 bases at J, with 12 bases in the middle. The CDR3 is 14 amino acids. The CDR3, as DNA: TGTGCCAGCAGCCAAGACAGGCATAATCAGCCCCAGCATTTT. Its protein is CASSQDRHNQPQHF.

This clone occurred a few times. The V and J genes are TRBV28 and TRBJ2-7, with TRBD1 matching over 9 bases. The germline CDR1 and CDR2 sequences are MDHEN and SYDVKM. The CDR3 loop spans 15 amino acids. V lost 2 bases and J lost 3; bases outside the gene matches: 5. This CDR3 is CASSLTTGGYYEQYF. Written as DNA, the CDR3 is TGTGCCAGCAGTTTAACGACAGGGGGATACTACGAGCAGTACTTC.

The chain recombines TRBV27 with TRBJ2-3; either TRBD1 or TRBD2 may supply D (5 bases each). CDR1 and CDR2 from the germline V gene are MNHEY and SMNVEV (reference sequence). The CDR3 has 14 amino acids. V lost 7 bases and J 1 base, leaving 12 bases between the germline ends. CDR3: CASTTLGGTDTQYF. The CDR3 coding sequence is TGTGCCAGCACCACACTGGGGGGCACAGATACGCAGTATTTT.

CDR3 protein: CASSQDTLGLAGGNNEQFF. The CDR3, as DNA: TGCGCCAGCAGCCAAGATACCTTGGGACTAGCGGGAGGGAACAATGAGCAGTTCTTC. The chain combines TRBV4-3 with TRBJ2-1, with 16 positions matching TRBD2. This CDR3 is 19 amino acids long. The trim removed 0 bases at V and 5 bases at J, leaving 7 bases unmatched. Germline CDR1 is LGHNA and CDR2 is YSLEER.

V gene TRBV14 combines with J gene TRBJ1-1; unclear D gene. Germline V gene sequence: CDR1 SGHDN, CDR2 FVKESK. The CDR3 runs to 14 residues. Trimming left V 1 base short and J 6 bases short, with 12 bases between. CDR3 region: CASSQGWVLAEAFF. CDR3 DNA: TGTGCCAGCAGCCAAGGCTGGGTTTTAGCTGAAGCTTTCTTT.

The genes are TRBV15 and TRBJ1-2; D is unresolved. The CDR3 runs 15 residues. Germline V gene data show CDR1 as LNHNV and CDR2 as YYDKDF (reference sequence). V was clipped by 1 base and J by 7 bases, with 16 bases between them. The CDR3: CATSRASGPRSGYTF. The CDR3 coding sequence is TGTGCCACCAGCAGAGCTTCCGGGCCGAGGAGTGGCTACACCTTC.

The rearrangement joins TRBV25-1 to TRBJ2-7; 8 bases agree with TRBD1. The CDR3 totals 15 residues. With 4 bases clipped from V and 2 bases from J, the junction kept 7 bases outside the gene matches. The germline V gene encodes CDR1 MGHDK and CDR2 SYGVNS. CDR3 bases: TGTGCCAGCAGTGCTCGGGACAGGCTCGCCTACGAGCAGTACTTC. Amino acids: CASSARDRLAYEQYF.

The rearrangement uses TRBV23-1 and TRBJ2-4, with a tentative D call TRBD1 (5 bases). TRBV23-1 is sorted into the ORF group, with uncertain function. This CDR3 contains 19 residues. Between the trimmed V and J ends, which lost 6 bases and 5 bases, there was a span of 29 bases. The CDR3 DNA follows: TGCGCCAGCAGAACACAGGTACCAAATCGAAGAAGATCCCAAAACATTCAGTACTTC. Amino acids: CASRTQVPNRRRSQNIQYF.

The rearrangement uses TRBV6-5 and TRBJ2-7; 11 bases fit TRBD1. Trimming at V came to 5 bases and at J to 6 bases, leaving 6 bases not matched to a gene. There are 14 residues in the CDR3. The V gene's germline CDR1 is MNHEY and CDR2 SVGAGI. The CDR3 DNA reads TGTGCCAGCAGTAAACTGGGACAGGGGGTCGAGCAGTACTTC. Translated, it gives CASSKLGQGVEQYF.

The genes are TRBV7-9 and TRBJ1-5; weak D call: TRBD1 (5 bases). CDR1 is SEHNR and CDR2 is FQNEAQ in the germline V gene (reference sequence). Trimming took 3 bases from V and 9 from J, leaving 9 bases between them. CDR3 size: 12 residues. The CDR3 DNA sequence: TGTGCCAGCAGCTTGGGGCCCGCGCCCCAGCATTTT. Translating it yields CASSLGPAPQHF.

V gene TRBV19 combines with J gene TRBJ1-1, with 7 bases matching TRBD1. The ends lost 6 bases at V and 0 bases at J; junction bases unmatched: 7. Looked up from germline, CDR1 is LNHDA and CDR2 is SQIVND (reference sequence). The CDR3 is 15 residues long. In DNA form, the CDR3 reads TGTGCCAGTAGCGTTACAGGGGTCTTGAACACTGAAGCTTTCTTT. Translated, it gives CASSVTGVLNTEAFF.

This chain links TRBV6-2 or TRBV6-3 with TRBJ1-2; D may be TRBD1 (5 bases). Germline V CDR1 and CDR2: MNHEY, SVGEGT. The CDR3 runs 15 residues. Trimming shortened V by 5 bases and J by 0 bases, and 13 bases separated the two germline ends. The CDR3 sequence is CASSDQGLANYGYTF. CDR3 nucleotide sequence: TGTGCCAGCAGTGATCAGGGACTAGCTAACTATGGCTACACCTTC.

This sequence joins TRBV7-2 and TRBJ1-3; 8 nucleotides align to TRBD1. Unmatched junction bases numbered 1, after V lost 2 bases and J lost 4 bases. The CDR3 spans 14 residues. Looked up from germline, CDR1 is SGHTA and CDR2 is FQGNSA. The CDR3: CASSLRQGGNTIYF. In DNA, the CDR3 is TGTGCCAGCAGCTTAAGACAGGGGGGAAACACCATATATTTT.

The chain joins TRBV5-4 to TRBJ2-7; weak D call: TRBD2 (7 bases). CDR3 length: 16 residues. Germline CDR1 and CDR2: SGHNT and YYREEE (reference sequence). Trimming pared 2 bases from V and 4 bases from J, leaving 19 bases between. CDR3 sequence (DNA): TGTGCCAGCAGCTTATATGGGGAGGGAGGGGGTTACGAGCAGTACTTC. Translation gives CASSLYGEGGGYEQYF.

The table lists this clone with a few counts. V usage is TRBV6-5 and J usage is TRBJ2-7; 12 bases match TRBD2. J gave up 5 bases and V 5 bases, and 7 bases lay outside the gene matches. The CDR3 extends over 15 amino acids. Germline CDR1 is MNHEY and CDR2 is SVGAGI. The CDR3 DNA reads TGTGCCAGCAGTAGAACTAGCGGGGGGCCCCACGAGCAGTACTTC. This codes for CASSRTSGGPHEQYF.

The chain employs TRBV7-9 and TRBJ2-2; no clear D gene. The CDR3 sequence is 13 residues long. Trimming removed 7 bases at V and 6 bases at J, with 12 bases between. Looked up from germline, CDR1 is SEHNR and CDR2 is FQNEAQ (reference sequence). DNA of the CDR3: TGTGCCAGCATGGCCTTCCCCCCCGGGGAGCTGTTTTTT. Translated: CASMAFPPGELFF.

This chain links TRBV25-1 with TRBJ2-1; tentative D call: TRBD2 (6 bases). V was pared by 3 bases and J by 14 bases, with 11 bases between. This CDR3 is 11 amino acids long. Germline CDR1 MGHDK, CDR2 SYGVNS. The CDR3: CASSDLRGKFF. DNA of the CDR3: TGTGCCAGCAGTGACCTACGGGGGAAGTTCTTC. Complete variable domain (other parts from reference TRBV25-1 and TRBJ2-1): EADIYQTPRYLVIGTGKKITLECSQTMGHDKMYWYQQDPGMELHLIHYSYGVNSTEKGDLSSESTVSRIRTEHFPLTLESARPSHTSQYLCASSDLRGKFFGPGTRLTVL.

This sequence joins TRBV2 and TRBJ1-1, with 9 bases identical to TRBD1. Germline V lookup: CDR1 SNHLY, CDR2 FYNNEI. This CDR3 is 14 amino acids long. With V trimmed by 6 bases and J by 4 bases, 6 bases remained unmatched. In DNA, the CDR3 is TGTGCCAGCAGGGGGATACAGGGGGCCACTGAAGCTTTCTTT. It specifies CASRGIQGATEAFF.

V usage is TRBV24-1 and J usage is TRBJ2-5; 9 nucleotides align to TRBD1. CDR3 size: 15 residues. J gave up 4 bases and V 3 bases, and 5 bases lay outside the gene matches. Per the germline V gene, CDR1 is KGHDR and CDR2 is SFDVKD. Here the CDR3 DNA reads TGTGCCACCAGTGATCCCGGGACAGGGCTAGAGACCCAGTACTTC. Its translation is CATSDPGTGLETQYF.

This clone was detected a few times. This chain links TRBV4-1 with TRBJ2-7, with 7 bases identical to TRBD2. CDR1 is MGHRA, CDR2 YSYEKL, per germline. CDR3 length: 16 amino acids. Germline trimming cut 1 base from V and 2 bases from J; bases unmatched to any gene: 8. The CDR3 bases are TGCGCCAGCAGCCAAGCAGTCGCGGGAGAGACCTACGAGCAGTACTTC. Translation: CASSQAVAGETYEQYF.

The chain recombines TRBV28 with TRBJ2-5; possibly TRBD2 for D (6 bases). CDR1 and CDR2 (germline): MDHEN, SYDVKM. With 3 bases removed from V and 7 bases from J, the gap between germline ends came to 18 bases. This CDR3 has 15 residues. CDR3 coding DNA: TGTGCCAGCAGTTTCACCACATACGGGACTGGGACCCAGTACTTC. This translates into CASSFTTYGTGTQYF.

The genes are TRBV18 and TRBJ2-3; D is possibly TRBD1 (6 bases). V was pared by 1 base and J by 4 bases, with 15 bases between. Germline V gene sequence: CDR1 KGHSH, CDR2 LQKENI. The CDR3 has 16 amino acids. Written as DNA, the CDR3 is TGTGCCAGCTCACCACGGGGACCAGGGACATCAGATACGCAGTATTTT. Translated: CASSPRGPGTSDTQYF.